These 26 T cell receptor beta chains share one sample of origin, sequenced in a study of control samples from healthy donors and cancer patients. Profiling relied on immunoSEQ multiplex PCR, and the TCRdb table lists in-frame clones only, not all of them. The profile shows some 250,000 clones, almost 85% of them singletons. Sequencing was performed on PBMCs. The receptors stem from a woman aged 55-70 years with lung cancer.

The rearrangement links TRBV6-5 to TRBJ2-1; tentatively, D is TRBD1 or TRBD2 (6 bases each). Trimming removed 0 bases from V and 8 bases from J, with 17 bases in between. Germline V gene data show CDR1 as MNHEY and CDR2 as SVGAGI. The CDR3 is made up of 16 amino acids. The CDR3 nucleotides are TGTGCCAGCAGTTACTCGAACCGTTGGGGGGCCCATGAGCAGTTCTTC. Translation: CASSYSNRWGAHEQFF.

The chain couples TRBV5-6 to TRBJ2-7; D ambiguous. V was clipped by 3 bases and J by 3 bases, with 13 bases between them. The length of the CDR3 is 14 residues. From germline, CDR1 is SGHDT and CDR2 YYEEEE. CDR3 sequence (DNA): TGTGCCAGCAGCTCGCTGGCCAACTACTACGAGCAGTACTTC. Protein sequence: CASSSLANYYEQYF. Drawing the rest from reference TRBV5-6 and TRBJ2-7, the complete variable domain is DAGVTQSPTHLIKTRGQQVTLRCSPKSGHDTVSWYQQALGQGPQFIFQYYEEEERQRGNFPDRFSGHQFPNYSSELNVNALLLGDSALYLCASSSLANYYEQYFGPGTRLTVT.

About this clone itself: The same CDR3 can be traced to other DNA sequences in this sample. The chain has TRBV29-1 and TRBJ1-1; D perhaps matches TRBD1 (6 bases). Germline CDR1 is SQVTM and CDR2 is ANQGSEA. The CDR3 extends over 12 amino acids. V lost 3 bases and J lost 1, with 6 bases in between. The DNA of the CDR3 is TGCAGCGTTGACAGGGGGAACACTGAAGCTTTCTTT. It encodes CSVDRGNTEAFF. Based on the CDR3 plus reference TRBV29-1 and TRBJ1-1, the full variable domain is SAVISQKPSRDICQRGTSLTIQCQVDSQVTMMFWYRQQPGQSLTLIATANQGSEATYESGFVIDKFPISRPNLTFSTLTVSNMSPEDSSIYLCSVDRGNTEAFFGQGTRLTVV.

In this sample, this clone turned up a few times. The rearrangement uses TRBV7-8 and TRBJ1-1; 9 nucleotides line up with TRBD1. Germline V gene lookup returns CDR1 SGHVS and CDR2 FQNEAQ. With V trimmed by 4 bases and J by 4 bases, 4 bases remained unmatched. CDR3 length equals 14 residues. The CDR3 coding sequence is TGTGCCAGCAGCTATGGGACAGGGCGCACTGAAGCTTTCTTT. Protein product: CASSYGTGRTEAFF.

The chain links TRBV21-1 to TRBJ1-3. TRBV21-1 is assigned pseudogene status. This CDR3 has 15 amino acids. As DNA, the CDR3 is TGTGCCAGCAGCAAAGCTGCACTCTCTGGAAACACCATATATTTT. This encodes CASSKAALSGNTIYF.

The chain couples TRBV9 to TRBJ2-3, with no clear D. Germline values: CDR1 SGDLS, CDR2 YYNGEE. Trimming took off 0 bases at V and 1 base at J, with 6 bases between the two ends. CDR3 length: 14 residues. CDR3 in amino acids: CASSVGSRTDTQYF. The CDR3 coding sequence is TGTGCCAGCAGCGTAGGTTCCCGCACAGATACGCAGTATTTT.

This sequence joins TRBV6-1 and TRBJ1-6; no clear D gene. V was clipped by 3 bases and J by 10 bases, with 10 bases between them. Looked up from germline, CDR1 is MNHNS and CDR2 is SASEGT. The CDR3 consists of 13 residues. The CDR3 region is CASSEEIQSPLHF. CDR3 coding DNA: TGTGCCAGCAGTGAGGAGATTCAATCACCCCTCCACTTT.

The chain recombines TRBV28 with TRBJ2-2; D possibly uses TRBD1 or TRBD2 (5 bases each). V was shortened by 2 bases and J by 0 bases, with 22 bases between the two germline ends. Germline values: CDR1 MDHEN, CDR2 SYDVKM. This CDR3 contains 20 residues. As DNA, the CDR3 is TGTGCCAGCAGTTTAAGCCCATATATCGGGACGAGGGCGAACACCGGGGAGCTGTTTTTT. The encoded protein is CASSLSPYIGTRANTGELFF. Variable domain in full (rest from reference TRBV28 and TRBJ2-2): DVKVTQSSRYLVKRTGEKVFLECVQDMDHENMFWYRQDPGLGLRLIYFSYDVKMKEKGDIPEGYSVSREKKERFSLILESASTNQTSMYLCASSLSPYIGTRANTGELFFGEGSRLTVL.

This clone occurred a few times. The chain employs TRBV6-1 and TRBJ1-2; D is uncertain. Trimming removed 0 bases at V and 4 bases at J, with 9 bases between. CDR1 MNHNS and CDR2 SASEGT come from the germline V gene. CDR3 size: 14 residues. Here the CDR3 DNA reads TGTGCCAGCAGTGAAGCTGGGGATACCTATGGCTACACCTTC. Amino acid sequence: CASSEAGDTYGYTF.

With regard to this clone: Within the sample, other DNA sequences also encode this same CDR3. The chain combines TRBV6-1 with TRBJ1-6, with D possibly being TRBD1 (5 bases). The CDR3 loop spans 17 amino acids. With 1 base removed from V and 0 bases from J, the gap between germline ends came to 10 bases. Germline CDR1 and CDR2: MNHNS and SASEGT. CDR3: CASSEVGGSSYNSPLHF. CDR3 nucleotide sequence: TGTGCCAGCAGTGAAGTTGGGGGAAGCTCCTATAATTCACCCCTCCACTTT.

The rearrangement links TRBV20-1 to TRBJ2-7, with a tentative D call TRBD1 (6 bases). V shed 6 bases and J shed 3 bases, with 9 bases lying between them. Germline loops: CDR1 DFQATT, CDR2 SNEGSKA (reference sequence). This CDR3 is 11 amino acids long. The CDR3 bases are TGCAGTGCCTGGACAGACTACGAGCAGTACTTC. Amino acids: CSAWTDYEQYF.

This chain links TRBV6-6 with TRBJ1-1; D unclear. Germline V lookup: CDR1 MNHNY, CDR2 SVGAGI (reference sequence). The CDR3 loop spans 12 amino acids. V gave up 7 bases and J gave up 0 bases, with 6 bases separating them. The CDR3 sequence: CASTRVNTEAFF. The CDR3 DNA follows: TGTGCCAGCACCCGGGTGAACACTGAAGCTTTCTTT.

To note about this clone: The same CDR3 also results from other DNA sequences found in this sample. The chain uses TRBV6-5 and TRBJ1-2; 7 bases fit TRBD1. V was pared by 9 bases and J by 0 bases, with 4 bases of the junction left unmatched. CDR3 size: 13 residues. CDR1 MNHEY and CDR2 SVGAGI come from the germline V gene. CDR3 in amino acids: CASRTGTNYGYTF. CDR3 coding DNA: TGTGCCAGTCGGACAGGCACTAACTATGGCTACACCTTC.

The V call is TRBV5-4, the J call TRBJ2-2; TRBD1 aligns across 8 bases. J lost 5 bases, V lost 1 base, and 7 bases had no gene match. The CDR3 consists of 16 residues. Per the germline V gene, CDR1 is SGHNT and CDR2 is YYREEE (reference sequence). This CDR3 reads CASSLPQGANTGELFF. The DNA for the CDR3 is TGTGCCAGCAGCTTGCCCCAGGGGGCTAATACCGGGGAGCTGTTTTTT.

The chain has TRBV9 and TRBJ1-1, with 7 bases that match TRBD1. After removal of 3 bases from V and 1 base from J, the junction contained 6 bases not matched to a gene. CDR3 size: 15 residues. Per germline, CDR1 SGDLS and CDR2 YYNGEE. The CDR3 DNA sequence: TGTGCCAGCAGCGGCACAGGGGTAGGGAACACTGAAGCTTTCTTT. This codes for CASSGTGVGNTEAFF.

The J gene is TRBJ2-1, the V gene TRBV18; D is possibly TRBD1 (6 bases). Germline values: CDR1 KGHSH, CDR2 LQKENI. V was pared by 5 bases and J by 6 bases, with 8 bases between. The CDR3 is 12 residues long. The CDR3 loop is CASSAQGNEQFF. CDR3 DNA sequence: TGTGCCAGCTCAGCACAGGGCAATGAGCAGTTCTTC.

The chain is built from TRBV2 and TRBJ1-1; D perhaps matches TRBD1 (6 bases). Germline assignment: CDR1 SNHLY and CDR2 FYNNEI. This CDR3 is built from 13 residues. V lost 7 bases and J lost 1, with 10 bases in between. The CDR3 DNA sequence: TGTGCCAGCACTACACAGGGGAACACTGAAGCTTTCTTT. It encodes CASTTQGNTEAFF.

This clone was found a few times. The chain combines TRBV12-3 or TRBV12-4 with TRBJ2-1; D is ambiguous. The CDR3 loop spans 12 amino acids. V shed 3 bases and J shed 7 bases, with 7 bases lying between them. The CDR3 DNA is TGTGCCAGCAGTTTTTACGGGAATGAGCAGTTCTTC. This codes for CASSFYGNEQFF.

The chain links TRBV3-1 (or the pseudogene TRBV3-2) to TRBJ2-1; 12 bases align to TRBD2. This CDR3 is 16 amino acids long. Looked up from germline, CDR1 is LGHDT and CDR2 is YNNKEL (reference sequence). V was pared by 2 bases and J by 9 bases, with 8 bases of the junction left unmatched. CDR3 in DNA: TGTGCCAGCAGCCAAATCCTAGCGGGGGGGCAGGGTGAGCAGTTCTTC. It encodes CASSQILAGGQGEQFF.

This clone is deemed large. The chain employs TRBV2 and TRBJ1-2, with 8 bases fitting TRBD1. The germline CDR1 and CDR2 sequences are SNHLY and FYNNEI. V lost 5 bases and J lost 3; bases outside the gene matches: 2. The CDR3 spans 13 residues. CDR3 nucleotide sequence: TGTGCCAGCAGTTACAGGGGGGACTATGGCTACACCTTC. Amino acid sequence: CASSYRGDYGYTF. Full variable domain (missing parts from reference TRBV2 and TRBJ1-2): EPEVTQTPSHQVTQMGQEVILRCVPISNHLYFYWYRQILGQKVEFLVSFYNNEISEKSEIFDDQFSVERPDGSNFTLKIRSTKLEDSAMYFCASSYRGDYGYTFGSGTRLTVV.

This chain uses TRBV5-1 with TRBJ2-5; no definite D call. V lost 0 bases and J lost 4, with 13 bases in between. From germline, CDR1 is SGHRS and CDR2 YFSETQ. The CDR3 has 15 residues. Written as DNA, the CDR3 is TGCGCCAGCAGCTTGGGACTCCTCGCGGTAGAGACCCAGTACTTC. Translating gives CASSLGLLAVETQYF.

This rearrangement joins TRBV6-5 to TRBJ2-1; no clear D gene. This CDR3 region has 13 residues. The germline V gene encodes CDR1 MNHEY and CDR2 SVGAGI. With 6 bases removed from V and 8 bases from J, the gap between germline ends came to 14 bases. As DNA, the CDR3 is TGTGCCAGCAGCCCCCTGCCCGGTTATGAGCAGTTCTTC. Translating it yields CASSPLPGYEQFF.

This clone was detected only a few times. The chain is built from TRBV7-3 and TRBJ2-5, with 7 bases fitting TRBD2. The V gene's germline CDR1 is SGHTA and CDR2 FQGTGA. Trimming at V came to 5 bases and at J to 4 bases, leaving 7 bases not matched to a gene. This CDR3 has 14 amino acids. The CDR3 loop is CASSPGLGLETQYF. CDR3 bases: TGTGCCAGCAGCCCAGGACTAGGATTAGAGACCCAGTACTTC. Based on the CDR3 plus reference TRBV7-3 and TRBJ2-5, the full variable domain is GAGVSQTPSNKVTEKGKYVELRCDPISGHTALYWYRQSLGQGPEFLIYFQGTGAADDSGLPNDRFFAVRPEGSVSTLKIQRTERGDSAVYLCASSPGLGLETQYFGPGTRLLVL.

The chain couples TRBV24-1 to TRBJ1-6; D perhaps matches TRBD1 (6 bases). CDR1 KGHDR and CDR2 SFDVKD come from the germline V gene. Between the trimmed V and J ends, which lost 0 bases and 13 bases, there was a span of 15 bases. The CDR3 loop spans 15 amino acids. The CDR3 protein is CATSDLRDPGAPLHF. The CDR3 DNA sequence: TGTGCCACCAGTGATTTGCGGGACCCGGGGGCCCCCCTCCACTTT.

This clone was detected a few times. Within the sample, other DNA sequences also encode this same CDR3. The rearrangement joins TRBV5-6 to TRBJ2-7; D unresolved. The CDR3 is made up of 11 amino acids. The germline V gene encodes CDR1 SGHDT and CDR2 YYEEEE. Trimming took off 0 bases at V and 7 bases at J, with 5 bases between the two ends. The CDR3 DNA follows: TGTGCCAGCAGCTTGGGCCGTGAGCAGTACTTC. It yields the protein CASSLGREQYF.

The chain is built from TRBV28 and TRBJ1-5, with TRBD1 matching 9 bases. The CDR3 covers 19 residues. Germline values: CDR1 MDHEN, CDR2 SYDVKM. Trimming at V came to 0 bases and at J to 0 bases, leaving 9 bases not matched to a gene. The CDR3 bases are TGTGCCAGCAGTTTATGGTTTGGGGGACAGGGTTATAGCAATCAGCCCCAGCATTTT. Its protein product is CASSLWFGGQGYSNQPQHF.